This T cell receptor (beta chain) came from a study of T cell repertoires in cytomegalovirus infection. Study context: An indication of both CMV infection and matching HLA type came from public TCR beta signatures. Study results and caveats: What dominated the ex vivo response were HLA-C-restricted CMV-specific TCR beta clonotypes.

This clonotype was detected many times. Its antigen is not known. V dropped 1 base and J dropped 7 bases, with 8 bases sitting between them. This CDR3 has 12 residues. Germline lookup yields CDR1 SEHNR and CDR2 FQNEAQ (reference sequence). TCRdb used MiXCR to reprocess the reads, holding one entry per CDR3 protein. The data hold approximately 240,000 distinct CDR3 sequences, with roughly 12% observed a single time. The chain employs TRBV7-9 and TRBJ2-7; D may be TRBD1 or TRBD2 (5 bases each). The sequence derives from a human donor in good health (CMV status not recorded). Some clones in this sample may be carry-over from other donors' samples. Specimen: PBMCs. The CDR3 nucleotides are TGTGCCAGCAGCTTAGGTGGGGGAGAGCAGTACTTC. This codes for CASSLGGGEQYF.